The next 27 T cell receptor beta chains were all read from a single sample in a study of T cells in Graves' hyperthyroidism and ophthalmopathy. RNA transcripts gave rise to amplified TCR beta CDR3 regions. In the first-round RT-PCR of the TCR CDR3, the HTBI primer set was used. TCRdb independently ran MiXCR on the multiplex PCR reads; one entry per CDR3 protein. The sample holds hundreds of thousands of distinct CDR3 sequences, over 40% seen once. Sequenced material: peripheral blood or thyroid tissue (not recorded which). The receptors derive from an adult man with Graves' disease, either hyperthyroidism or ophthalmopathy (not recorded which).

This clonotype was counted many times. The V and J genes are TRBV20-1 and TRBJ2-7; no firm D call. Germline assignment: CDR1 DFQATT and CDR2 SNEGSKA (reference sequence). Trimming shortened V by 0 bases and J by 3 bases, and 9 bases separated the two germline ends. The CDR3 is made up of 13 amino acids. The CDR3 region has the DNA TGCAGTGCTAGAGATCCTAGGTACTACGAGCAGTACTTC. Protein sequence: CSARDPRYYEQYF.

This CDR3 reads CAISTTGTSRETQYF. CDR3 in DNA: TGTGCCATCAGTACGACAGGGACTAGCAGGGAGACCCAGTACTTC. The chain employs TRBV10-3 and TRBJ2-5; 9 nucleotides align to TRBD2. There are 15 residues in the CDR3. V shed 5 bases and J 5 bases; nucleotides not matched to a gene: 9. Germline values: CDR1 ENHRY, CDR2 SYGVKD.

This chain joins TRBV6-1 and TRBJ2-5, with D tentatively TRBD1 (6 bases). V dropped 1 base and J dropped 4 bases, with 13 bases sitting between them. Germline CDR1 is MNHNS and CDR2 is SASEGT. There are 15 residues in the CDR3. In nucleotides, the CDR3 is TGTGCCAGCAGTGAAGGGGCAGGGGAAGGAGAGACCCAGTACTTC. This encodes CASSEGAGEGETQYF.

This clonotype was counted many times. This chain links TRBV15 with TRBJ2-5, with D maybe TRBD2 (6 bases). CDR3 length: 15 amino acids. Looked up from germline, CDR1 is LNHNV and CDR2 is YYDKDF (reference sequence). The V gene lost 4 bases and the J gene lost 5 bases, with 17 bases spanning the gap. The CDR3 nucleotides read TGTGCCACCAGCACTCAAGGAGGGCCAGGGGAGACCCAGTACTTC. Residues: CATSTQGGPGETQYF.

This clonotype was picked up many times. This chain uses TRBV2 with TRBJ1-5; D remains unclear. This CDR3 region has 15 residues. CDR1 SNHLY and CDR2 FYNNEI come from the germline V gene. V was trimmed by 6 bases and J by 0 bases, leaving 12 bases between them. The CDR3 DNA is TGTGCCAGCAGCCCTGAGGGCGGTAGCAATCAGCCCCAGCATTTT. Translated, it gives CASSPEGGSNQPQHF.

This clonotype was found a few times. The J gene is TRBJ1-5, the V gene TRBV6-1, with a tentative D call TRBD1 (6 bases). Germline CDR1 reads MNHNS; CDR2 reads SASEGT. Trimming took off 5 bases at V and 5 bases at J, with 13 bases between the two ends. The CDR3 totals 14 residues. In nucleotides, the CDR3 is TGTGCCAGCAGTTACAACAGGGACTATCAGCCCCAGCATTTT. Amino acids: CASSYNRDYQPQHF.

This chain links TRBV15 with TRBJ1-2; possible D gene TRBD1, 6 bases. CDR3 length: 13 residues. The V end was cut by 0 bases, the J end by 8 bases, with 10 bases between. CDR1 and CDR2 from the germline V gene are LNHNV and YYDKDF (reference sequence). The CDR3 bases are TGTGCCACCAGCAGAGATGGACAGCGAGGCTACACCTTC. It translates to CATSRDGQRGYTF.

Turning to this clonotype: This CDR3 is missing its conserved last phenylalanine or tryptophan, likely due to a read error. The DNA is omitted, as the CDR3 cannot be located on it reliably, and the CDR3 follows TCRdb's listing. The chain carries TRBV20-1 and TRBJ1-4; the D call TRBD1 from the table was never checked on the DNA. The CDR3 is made up of 9 amino acids, end residues included. Looked up from germline, CDR1 is DFQATT and CDR2 is SNEGSKA (reference sequence). CDR3 sequence reads: CSARVGGAV.

The chain carries TRBV7-9 and TRBJ2-7, with D perhaps matching TRBD1 (5 bases). This CDR3 has 13 residues. Trimming took off 5 bases at V and 5 bases at J, with 13 bases between the two ends. CDR1 is SEHNR and CDR2 is FQNEAQ in the germline V gene (reference sequence). The CDR3 loop reads CASSPPTVDEQYF. The DNA of the CDR3 is TGTGCCAGCAGCCCGCCGACAGTCGACGAGCAGTACTTC.

This clonotype was seen a few times. The chain carries TRBV20-1 and TRBJ2-7; TRBD2 is a possible D gene (6 bases). The CDR3 contains 14 residues. The V gene lost 5 bases and the J gene lost 4 bases, with 18 bases spanning the gap. Germline CDR1 and CDR2: DFQATT and SNEGSKA (reference sequence). In nucleotides, the CDR3 is TGCAGTGCTCCCGGACGGGGGATCTCGTACGAGCAGTACTTC. This translates into CSAPGRGISYEQYF.

The genes are TRBV5-1 and TRBJ1-3, with a tentative D call TRBD1 (5 bases). The germline V gene has CDR1 SGHRS and CDR2 YFSETQ. V lost 0 bases and J 0 bases, leaving 7 bases between the germline ends. This CDR3 region has 15 residues. CDR3 sequence (DNA): TGCGCCAGCAGCTTGGTTGGGACCTCTGGAAACACCATATATTTT. It specifies CASSLVGTSGNTIYF.

The chain links TRBV19 to TRBJ2-7; maybe TRBD1 (7 bases). The CDR3 runs 14 residues. Trimming cost V 4 bases and J 4 bases, with 14 bases left between them. The germline gives CDR1 LNHDA, CDR2 SQIVND (reference sequence). The CDR3 loop is CASSTRGTPYEQYF. CDR3 coding DNA: TGTGCCAGTAGTACCAGGGGGACTCCTTACGAGCAGTACTTC. The variable domain in full, completed from reference TRBV19 and TRBJ2-7, reads DGGITQSPKYLFRKEGQNVTLSCEQNLNHDAMYWYRQDPGQGLRLIYYSQIVNDFQKGDIAEGYSVSREKKESFPLTVTSAQKNPTAFYLCASSTRGTPYEQYFGPGTRLTVT.

This clonotype was counted many times. This chain connects TRBV29-1 to TRBJ1-4, with no clear D. The length of the CDR3 is 13 residues. Germline values: CDR1 SQVTM, CDR2 ANQGSEA. Trimming took 7 bases from V and 7 from J, leaving 16 bases between them. The CDR3 here is CSAAGGWAEKLFF. The CDR3 nucleotides are TGCAGCGCAGCAGGTGGATGGGCTGAAAAACTGTTTTTT.

The chain joins TRBV10-3 to TRBJ2-6; D tentatively reads TRBD1 or TRBD2 (5 bases each). Per the germline V gene, CDR1 is ENHRY and CDR2 is SYGVKD. The V and J ends lost 6 bases and 0 bases respectively, with 15 bases between them. This CDR3 has 17 amino acids. The CDR3 DNA reads as TGTGCCATCAGCCGTGGGACGCCCAGCTCTGGGGCCAACGTCCTGACTTTC. It codes for CAISRGTPSSGANVLTF.

This chain uses TRBV24-1 with TRBJ1-5, with TRBD1 matching 9 bases. This CDR3 region has 17 residues. V was clipped by 0 bases and J by 2 bases; unmatched bases: 4. From germline, CDR1 is KGHDR and CDR2 SFDVKD. CDR3 nucleotide sequence: TGTGCCACCAGTGATTTGACCAGGACAGGGGGCAATCAGCCCCAGCATTTT. It is translated as CATSDLTRTGGNQPQHF.

This clonotype appeared many times. The chain carries TRBV6-6 and TRBJ1-6; no firm D call. The CDR3 loop spans 14 amino acids. V was shortened by 6 bases and J by 10 bases, with 16 bases between the two germline ends. Germline V gives CDR1 MNHNY, CDR2 SVGAGI (reference sequence). The CDR3: CASSKDGGVSPLHF. The CDR3 region has the DNA TGTGCCAGCAGCAAGGACGGCGGGGTATCACCCCTCCACTTT.

The J gene is TRBJ1-1, the V gene TRBV2; 7 nucleotides align to TRBD1. Germline CDR1 reads SNHLY; CDR2 reads FYNNEI. J gave up 0 bases and V 5 bases, and 9 bases lay outside the gene matches. The CDR3 is 16 amino acids. The CDR3 spells CASSLQGRGMNTEAFF. CDR3 coding DNA: TGTGCCAGCAGTTTACAGGGGAGGGGGATGAACACTGAAGCTTTCTTT. The full variable domain, completed using reference TRBV2 and TRBJ1-1, is EPEVTQTPSHQVTQMGQEVILRCVPISNHLYFYWYRQILGQKVEFLVSFYNNEISEKSEIFDDQFSVERPDGSNFTLKIRSTKLEDSAMYFCASSLQGRGMNTEAFFGQGTRLTVV.

This clonotype occurred once. V and J are TRBV10-3 and TRBJ2-7; D possibly corresponds to TRBD2 (6 bases). The length of the CDR3 is 13 residues. Germline V gives CDR1 ENHRY, CDR2 SYGVKD. Trimming took 5 bases from V and 3 from J, leaving 11 bases between them. CDR3 DNA: TGTGCCATCAGTTACTCGACTAGCTACGAGCAGTACTTC. Translating it yields CAISYSTSYEQYF.

V gene TRBV7-3 combines with J gene TRBJ2-2; D gene unclear. Germline CDR1 and CDR2: SGHTA and FQGTGA. Trimming removed 5 bases at V and 7 bases at J, with 8 bases between. The CDR3 totals 12 residues. The CDR3 spells CASSGHSGELFF. In DNA, the CDR3 is TGTGCCAGCAGCGGCCACAGCGGGGAGCTGTTTTTT.

J is TRBJ1-1 and V is TRBV29-1; D is ambiguous. V lost 6 bases to trimming and J lost 5 bases, with 13 bases between them. CDR3 length: 12 amino acids. Germline V gene lookup returns CDR1 SQVTM and CDR2 ANQGSEA. The CDR3 protein is CSVWTSGTEAFF. CDR3 DNA sequence: TGCAGCGTCTGGACTAGCGGGACTGAAGCTTTCTTT. Looking up the rest from reference TRBV29-1 and TRBJ1-1 gives the full variable domain: SAVISQKPSRDICQRGTSLTIQCQVDSQVTMMFWYRQQPGQSLTLIATANQGSEATYESGFVIDKFPISRPNLTFSTLTVSNMSPEDSSIYLCSVWTSGTEAFFGQGTRLTVV.

This clonotype was observed a handful of times. The genes are TRBV12-3 or TRBV12-4 and TRBJ1-1; D is unresolved. V shed 0 bases and J shed 0 bases, with 8 bases lying between them. This CDR3 region has 15 residues. CDR3: CASSLARVLNTEAFF. In DNA form, the CDR3 reads TGTGCCAGCAGTTTAGCGCGAGTCCTGAACACTGAAGCTTTCTTT.

The chain links TRBV12-3 or TRBV12-4 to TRBJ1-6; D is ambiguous. The V gene lost 5 bases and the J gene lost 5 bases, with 7 bases spanning the gap. This CDR3 spans 13 amino acids. The CDR3 DNA is TGTGCCAGCAGTGGATTCCATAATTCACCCCTCCACTTT. Amino acid sequence: CASSGFHNSPLHF.

The genes are TRBV25-1 and TRBJ1-5; D unclear. V lost 8 bases and J 2 bases, leaving 19 bases between the germline ends. The CDR3 is 16 residues long. Germline CDR1 MGHDK, CDR2 SYGVNS. The CDR3 is CASQRPFLSGNQPQHF. CDR3 bases: TGTGCCAGCCAACGACCGTTCCTATCGGGCAATCAGCCCCAGCATTTT.

The chain uses TRBV2 and TRBJ1-2; D possibly corresponds to TRBD1 (5 bases). The CDR3 loop spans 14 amino acids. Trimming stripped 8 bases from V and 0 bases from J, with 13 bases between. Germline CDR1 SNHLY, CDR2 FYNNEI. The chain's CDR3 is CASLVQGANYGYTF. CDR3 bases: TGTGCCAGCTTAGTGCAGGGAGCTAACTATGGCTACACCTTC.

This clonotype was observed a single time. The V and J genes are TRBV20-1 and TRBJ2-7; D may be TRBD2 (5 bases). The CDR3 covers 15 residues. Trimming cost V 6 bases and J 0 bases, with 18 bases left between them. Germline CDR1 DFQATT, CDR2 SNEGSKA (reference sequence). The CDR3 here is CSASLPTEGSYEQYF. In nucleotides, the CDR3 is TGCAGTGCCAGCCTCCCAACCGAGGGCTCCTACGAGCAGTACTTC.

This clonotype has ten or more counts. This rearrangement joins TRBV6-1 to TRBJ1-2; 9 bases line up with TRBD1. The CDR3 is 14 amino acids. The V and J ends lost 7 bases and 8 bases, in that order; junction bases with no gene match: 11. Looked up from germline, CDR1 is MNHNS and CDR2 is SASEGT. CDR3 region: CASTYGQGFIGYTF. The CDR3 DNA follows: TGTGCCAGCACCTATGGACAGGGGTTTATAGGCTACACCTTC.

This clonotype was recorded a few times. This chain joins TRBV5-1 and TRBJ2-7; 13 nucleotides align to TRBD2. The germline V gene has CDR1 SGHRS and CDR2 YFSETQ. The CDR3 has 17 residues. V trimming: 4 bases; J trimming: 0 bases; junction bases outside the gene matches: 7. CDR3: CASSQTSGGLSSYEQYF. In DNA form, the CDR3 reads TGCGCCAGCAGCCAGACTAGCGGGGGGTTAAGCTCCTACGAGCAGTACTTC.